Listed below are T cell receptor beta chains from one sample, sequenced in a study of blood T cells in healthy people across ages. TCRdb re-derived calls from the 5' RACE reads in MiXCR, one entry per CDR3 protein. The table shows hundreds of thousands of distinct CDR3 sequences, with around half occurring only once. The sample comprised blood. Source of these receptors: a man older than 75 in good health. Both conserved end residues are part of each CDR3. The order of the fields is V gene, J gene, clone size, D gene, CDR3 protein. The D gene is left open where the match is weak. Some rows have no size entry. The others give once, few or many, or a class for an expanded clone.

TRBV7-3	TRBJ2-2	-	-	CASSLSSSSSTGELFF
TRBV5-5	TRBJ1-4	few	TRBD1	CASSTRTGLEKLFF
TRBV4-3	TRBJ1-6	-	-	CASSQEPGIGNSPLHF
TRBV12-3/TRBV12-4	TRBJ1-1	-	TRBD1	CASSKGTGASNTEAFF
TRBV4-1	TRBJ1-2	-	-	CASSQGSVAHGYTF
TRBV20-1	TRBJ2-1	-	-	CSARWQTRISEQFF
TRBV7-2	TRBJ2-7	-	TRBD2	CASSPSGGALYEQYF
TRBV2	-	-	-	CATSRPGLETQYF
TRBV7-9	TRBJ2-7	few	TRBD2	CASSYFLGTKDEQYF
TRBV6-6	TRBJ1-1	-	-	CASSPLPAENTEAFF
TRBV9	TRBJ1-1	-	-	CASSVSAQENTEAFF
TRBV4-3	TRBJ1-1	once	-	CASSQDWVTEAFF
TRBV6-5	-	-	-	CASSYTGNSAYEQYF
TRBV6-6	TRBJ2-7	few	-	CASSSLMEQYF
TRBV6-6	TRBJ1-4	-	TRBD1	CACSFRGRSNEKLFF
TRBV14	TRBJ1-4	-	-	CASSQVGTDEKLFF
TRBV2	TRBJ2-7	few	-	CASSEAGYEQYF
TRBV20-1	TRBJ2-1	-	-	CSARTVQGYNEQFF
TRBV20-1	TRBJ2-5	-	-	CSARDGRGTETQYF
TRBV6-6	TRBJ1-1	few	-	CASRQRTGNTEAFF
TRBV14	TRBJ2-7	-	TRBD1	CASSQVTGAPYEQYF
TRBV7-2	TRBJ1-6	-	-	CASSLAGRVPNSPLHF
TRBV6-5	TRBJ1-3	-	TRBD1	CASSYSTSGTGSGNTIYF
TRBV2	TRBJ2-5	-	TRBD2	CASSESLLAGVETQYF
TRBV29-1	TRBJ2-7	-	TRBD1	CSIGRGRGEQYF
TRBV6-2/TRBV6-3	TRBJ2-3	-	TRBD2	CASSRTSGSLDTQYF
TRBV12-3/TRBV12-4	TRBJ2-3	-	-	CASSLRGTADTQYF
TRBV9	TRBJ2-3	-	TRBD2	CASSVSGSSTDTQYF
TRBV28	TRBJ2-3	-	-	CASSSLGGEQYF
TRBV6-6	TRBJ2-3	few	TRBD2	CASSPGGRATDTQYF
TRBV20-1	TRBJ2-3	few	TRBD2	CSAKTSGPSTDTQYF
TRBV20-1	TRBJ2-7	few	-	CSARDGVTYEQYF
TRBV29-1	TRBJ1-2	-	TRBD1	CSDSGTGNYGYTF
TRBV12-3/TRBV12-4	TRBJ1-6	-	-	CASRRQPNSPLHF
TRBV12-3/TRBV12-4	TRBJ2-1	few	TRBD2	CASSQGLAGAGDNEQFF
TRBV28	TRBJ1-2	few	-	CASSGIGLNYGYTF
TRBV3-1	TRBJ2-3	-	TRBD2	CASSPRAGGFTDTQYF
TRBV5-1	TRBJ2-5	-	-	CASSFPRPGHHQETQYF
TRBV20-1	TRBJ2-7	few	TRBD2	CSARPLAGGTYEQYF
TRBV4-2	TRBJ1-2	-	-	CASGNVWDSYGYTF
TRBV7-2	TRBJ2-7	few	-	CASSLGTVNSYEQYF
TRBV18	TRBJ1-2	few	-	CASSPTAPRNYGYTF
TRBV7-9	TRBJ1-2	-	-	CASSFEGDYGYTF
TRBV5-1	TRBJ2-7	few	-	CASRELLDGSAAYEQYF
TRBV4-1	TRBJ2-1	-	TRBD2	CASSWGLADYNEQFF
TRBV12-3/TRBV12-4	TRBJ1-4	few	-	CASRRRAGATNEKLFF
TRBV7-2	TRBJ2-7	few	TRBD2	CASSVGTRGPYEQYF
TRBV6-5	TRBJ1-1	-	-	CASTRGEAAEAFF
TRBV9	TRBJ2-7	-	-	CASSVGPGFGEQYF
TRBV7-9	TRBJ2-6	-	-	CASSLEGGSGANVLTF
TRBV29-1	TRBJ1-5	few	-	CSVGRGSNQPQHF
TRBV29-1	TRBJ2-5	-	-	CSVELAGQETQYF
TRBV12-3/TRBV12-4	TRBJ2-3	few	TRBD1	CASSPGQGAQYF
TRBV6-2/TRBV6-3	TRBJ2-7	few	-	CASSEGSSYEQYF
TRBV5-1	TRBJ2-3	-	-	CASSFGGENTDTQYF